A selection of T cell receptor beta chains follows, all from one sample in a study of identical twins. TCRdb used MiXCR to reprocess the 5' RACE reads, holding one entry per CDR3 protein. The sample yields some 250,000 distinct CDR3 sequences, around 6.5% seen once. These same records also appear under a second study, on T cells expressing NK-cell markers.

The sequenced sample consisted of CD8+ T cells sorted from blood. These receptors all stem from a woman aged 18-29 years in good health. CDR3s include the opening cysteine and the closing phenylalanine or tryptophan. The order of the fields is clone size, V gene, J gene, D gene, CDR3 protein, CDR3 DNA. A D gene is named only where the DNA matches it firmly. Clone size is not always given. Where it is, it says once, few, many or a class for expanded clones.

few	TRBV7-9	TRBJ2-7	.	CASSLVGTSEQYF	TGTGCCAGCAGCTTAGTCGGGACATCCGAGCAGTACTTC
few	TRBV3-1	TRBJ2-7	.	CASSQDRRGHEQYF	TGTGCCAGCAGCCAAGATCGTAGGGGCCACGAGCAGTACTTC
many	TRBV20-1	TRBJ2-3	TRBD2	CSARLADGTDTQYF	TGCAGTGCTCGACTAGCGGACGGCACAGATACGCAGTATTTT
few	TRBV7-8	TRBJ2-7	TRBD1	CASRGQNSYEQYF	TGTGCCAGCAGGGGACAGAACTCCTACGAGCAGTACTTC
few	TRBV30	TRBJ2-1	TRBD2	CAWSVTAGLGEAQFF	TGTGCCTGGAGTGTAACCGCGGGACTAGGTGAGGCCCAGTTCTTC
.	TRBV6-1	TRBJ2-1	.	CASSILLGGSEQFF	TGTGCCAGCAGTATCCTACTGGGCGGCAGTGAGCAGTTCTTC
few	TRBV20-1	TRBJ2-7	TRBD1	CSVGEDRAFDYEQYF	TGCAGTGTAGGGGAGGACAGGGCGTTTGACTACGAGCAGTACTTC
many	TRBV5-5	TRBJ2-1	.	CASSLAGVPYNEQFF	TGTGCCAGCAGCTTGGCAGGGGTCCCCTACAATGAGCAGTTCTTC
few	TRBV7-8	TRBJ2-1	.	CASSASTSSYNEQFF	TGTGCCAGCAGCGCATCTACTAGCTCCTACAATGAGCAGTTCTTC
many	TRBV7-9	TRBJ2-5	.	CASTTPRDQETQYF	TGTGCCAGCACCACCCCCAGGGACCAAGAGACCCAGTACTTC
many	TRBV19	TRBJ2-7	.	CASSIVYWAEQYF	TGTGCCAGTAGTATTGTCTATTGGGCCGAGCAGTACTTC
few	TRBV6-1	TRBJ2-4	.	CASNPNPGGAKNIQYF	TGTGCCAGCAACCCTAATCCCGGGGGAGCCAAAAACATTCAGTACTTC
.	TRBV4-1	TRBJ2-2	.	CASRHETGELFF	TGCGCCAGCAGACATGAAACCGGGGAGCTGTTTTTT
.	TRBV27	TRBJ1-1	.	CASSLWVGNTEAFF	TGTGCCAGCAGTTTATGGGTCGGGAACACTGAAGCTTTCTTT
many	TRBV10-2	TRBJ2-7	TRBD2	CASSESREGPSLEQYF	TGCGCCAGCAGTGAGTCGCGGGAGGGCCCCTCCCTCGAGCAGTACTTC
many	TRBV11-2	TRBJ2-3	TRBD2	CASSRLAGVLTDTQYF	TGTGCCAGCAGCCGACTAGCGGGGGTACTAACAGATACGCAGTATTTT
many	TRBV25-1	TRBJ2-5	.	CASSEKNTQLQETQYF	TGTGCCAGCAGTGAAAAGAACACGCAACTACAAGAGACCCAGTACTTC
.	TRBV27	TRBJ2-5	.	CASSGPHETQYF	TGTGCCAGCAGCGGACCGCATGAGACCCAGTACTTC
.	TRBV7-9	TRBJ1-1	.	CASFGPLGNTEAFF	TGTGCCAGCTTCGGGCCTCTGGGGAACACTGAAGCTTTCTTT
.	TRBV6-5	TRBJ2-1	TRBD2	CATNSGLAGPGHNEQFF	TGTGCCACCAATTCAGGACTAGCGGGACCGGGCCACAATGAGCAGTTCTTC
few	TRBV7-8	TRBJ2-7	TRBD1	CASSLQGQGMRGTYEQYF	TGTGCCAGCAGCTTGCAGGGACAGGGGATGAGGGGAACCTACGAGCAGTACTTC
.	TRBV11-2	TRBJ2-1	.	CASSLDFSANEQFF	TGTGCCAGCAGCTTAGATTTCAGCGCCAATGAGCAGTTCTTC
few	TRBV6-5	TRBJ2-7	TRBD1	CASSYQGTASSYEQYF	TGTGCCAGCAGTTACCAGGGGACAGCGAGCTCCTACGAGCAGTACTTC
few	TRBV3-1	TRBJ2-1	.	CASSLGDAGQFF	TGTGCCAGCAGCTTGGGGGACGCAGGGCAGTTCTTC
.	TRBV7-2	TRBJ1-5	.	CASSGINQPQHF	TGTGCCAGCAGCGGGATTAACCAGCCCCAGCATTTT
many	TRBV28	TRBJ2-7	TRBD2	CASTGTAGGSPYEQYF	TGTGCCAGCACCGGGACCGCTGGCGGGAGTCCCTACGAGCAGTACTTC
many	TRBV12-5	TRBJ1-6	.	CASGTGISGSPLHF	TGTGCTAGTGGAACCGGAATTTCGGGATCACCCCTCCACTTT
few	TRBV30	TRBJ2-1	TRBD2	CAWSVGLAGNNEQFF	TGTGCCTGGAGTGTAGGGCTAGCGGGGAACAATGAGCAGTTCTTC
.	TRBV7-8	TRBJ1-2	TRBD1	CASRRDRVDGYTF	TGTGCCAGCAGACGAGACAGGGTTGATGGCTACACCTTC
few	TRBV19	TRBJ2-1	.	CASMESSYNEQFF	TGTGCCAGTATGGAAAGCTCCTACAATGAGCAGTTCTTC
few	TRBV2	TRBJ2-5	.	CASSGPTGNYLQETQYF	TGTGCCAGCAGTGGACCAACAGGGAACTACCTCCAAGAGACCCAGTACTTC
few	TRBV27	TRBJ1-6	.	CASRKDRSSYNSPLHF	TGTGCCAGCAGAAAGGACCGGAGCTCCTATAATTCACCCCTCCACTTT
few	TRBV7-2	TRBJ2-1	TRBD2	CASSIGLAGHEQFF	TGTGCCAGCAGCATCGGACTAGCCGGGCATGAGCAGTTCTTC
many	TRBV7-9	TRBJ2-5	.	CASRGTQETQYF	TGTGCCAGTAGGGGGACTCAAGAGACCCAGTACTTC
many	TRBV11-2	TRBJ2-1	.	CASSPPEGEQFF	TGTGCCAGCAGCCCCCCGGAGGGTGAGCAGTTCTTC
many	TRBV20-1	TRBJ2-7	.	CSAPKPQGASYEQYF	TGCAGTGCTCCTAAACCACAGGGAGCGTCCTACGAGCAGTACTTC
few	TRBV27	TRBJ2-7	.	CASWTVSYEQYF	TGTGCCAGCTGGACAGTTAGCTACGAGCAGTACTTC
.	TRBV27	TRBJ1-4	.	CASSLLAGEEKLFF	TGTGCCAGCAGTTTGTTGGCAGGGGAGGAAAAACTGTTTTTT
.	TRBV3-1	TRBJ2-5	TRBD2	CASSRETSGAQETQYF	TGTGCCAGCAGCCGAGAGACTAGCGGGGCCCAAGAGACCCAGTACTTC
few	TRBV5-1	TRBJ2-4	TRBD2	CASSSEAGGPPFKNIQYF	TGCGCCAGCAGCTCGGAAGCGGGGGGGCCCCCCTTCAAAAACATTCAGTACTTC
many	TRBV12-3/TRBV12-4	TRBJ2-5	.	CASSLLQGPGETQYF	TGTGCCAGCAGTTTACTTCAAGGGCCTGGGGAGACCCAGTACTTC
few	TRBV7-9	TRBJ1-1	.	CASSFGQSNEAFF	TGTGCCAGCAGCTTTGGGCAGAGCAATGAAGCTTTCTTT